This T cell receptor (beta chain) was sequenced for a study of identical twins. Whole-study results and caveats: The study found weaker excess twin sharing in beta out-of-frame sequences. Whereas memory repertoires showed no such difference, abundant cord blood beta clonotypes carried fewer insertions. Monozygotic twins shared more out-of-frame TCR alpha than recombination models predicted.

It was template switching that added a universal primer site, and there were unique molecular identifiers on the cDNA. TCRdb itself ran the 5' RACE reads through MiXCR, one entry per CDR3 protein. Here the sample spans 540,000 or so distinct CDR3 sequences, approximately 20% being singletons. This clonotype appeared a few times. Antigen: not known. The CDR3 is 14 amino acids. The V and J ends lost 4 bases and 6 bases, in that order; junction bases with no gene match: 5. CDR1 is KGHDR and CDR2 is SFDVKD in the germline V gene. These data are also associated with another study on yellow fever vaccine responses in identical twins.

The sample comprised CD4+ T cells sorted from blood. This chain connects TRBV24-1 to TRBJ2-1, with 7 positions matching TRBD2. This TCR was recovered from a woman between 18 and 30 years old in good health. The CDR3 DNA sequence: TGTGCCACCAGTGAGGGGACTACTCTCAATGAGCAGTTCTTC. Its protein is CATSEGTTLNEQFF.